This TCR beta chain emerged from a study of blood T cell repertoires in COVID-19. About the study: The samples span acute and convalescent COVID-19 from the United States, Italy and Spain.

Sequenced by immunoSEQ multiplex PCR; TCRdb stores in-frame clones only, minus some. The sample carries 200,000 or so clones, approximately 84% recorded once. Germline-derived CDR1 and CDR2 are GTSNPN and SVGIG (reference sequence). The junction had 5 bases not matched to a gene; V was cut back by 5 bases and J by 7 bases. The CDR3 is made up of 12 amino acids. The rearrangement uses TRBV30 and TRBJ2-1; 7 nucleotides match TRBD2. The sequenced sample was PBMCs or T cells enriched from blood (not recorded which). The receptor was isolated from a man aged 40-55 years who had recovered from COVID-19. The CDR3 nucleotides are TGTGCCTGGGGACTAGTGTGGAATGAGCAGTTCTTC. It is translated as CAWGLVWNEQFF.